Presented here are 2 T cell receptor beta chains from one specimen sequenced in a study of a mutant IDH1 vaccine in newly diagnosed glioma. Profiled with immunoSEQ multiplex PCR; TCRdb holds only in-frame clones, not every one. The sample shows about 44,000 clones, approximately 90% of them seen only once. Documented time point: week 23, last vaccination. All doses held 300 ug of mutant IDH1 20-mer peptide, with topical imiquimod. Their antigens remain unidentified. This sample comprised PBMCs, obtained from a glioma patient whose treatment included an IDH1 peptide vaccine. The receptors shown here come from a middle-aged man with glioma.

The rearrangement joins TRBV5-1 to TRBJ2-7; D gene uncertain. Trimming cost V 0 bases and J 3 bases, with 13 bases left between them. Germline V lookup: CDR1 SGHRS, CDR2 YFSETQ. CDR3 length: 15 amino acids. Here the CDR3 reads CASSLGPPQNYEQYF. The DNA of the CDR3 is TGCGCCAGCAGCTTGGGTCCCCCCCAGAACTACGAGCAGTACTTC.

The chain combines TRBV10-2 with TRBJ2-4; D gene uncertain. Germline CDR1 WSHSY, CDR2 SAAADI. Trimming stripped 6 bases from V and 0 bases from J, with 15 bases between. This CDR3 is built from 16 residues. CDR3 region: CASRVDGLIAKNIQYF. CDR3 DNA: TGCGCCAGCAGAGTGGACGGGCTTATAGCCAAAAACATTCAGTACTTC.